The source of this T cell receptor beta chain is a study of human T cells and chemical hapten exposure (dated by TCRdb to about 2021). Looking at the study overall: For sensitization, 2% DPC in acetone was applied to a roughly 2 cm by roughly 2 cm area of upper inner arm skin. This study followed changes in the peripheral blood TCR repertoire in vivo during primary and secondary sensitization of alopecia patients to the hapten diphenylcyclopropenone (DPC). Most of the patients in the cohort were female, and the cohort covered alopecia areata with under or over 50% scalp involvement, alopecia totalis and alopecia universalis. Throughout the study period of 20 to 30 weeks, patients also received therapeutic DPC doses to the scalp every week. Blood samples were taken from patients before sensitization (week 0) and at 2, 6 and about 24 weeks after DPC sensitization. Under 30 alopecia patients gave blood for TCR sequencing at one to four time points (pre-sensitization, 2, 6 and 24 weeks). Patch testing on the upper back used Finn chambers containing 0.01% DPC, with scoring done after 6 days according to International Contact Dermatitis Research Group standards. The libraries were sequenced as a pool, and the TCR yield per sample differed mostly because of small variations in library volumes within the pool.

The library came from RACE. The listed sequencing device is NextSeq 500. During library preparation, unique molecular identifiers were attached to individual cDNA molecules so that TCRs could be counted quantitatively and reproducibly. For every blood RNA sample, sequencing covered both the TCR alpha and TCR beta chains. The study's processing was this. The median number of TCRs per sample was approximately 96,000, ranging from about 20,000 to 700,000. The Decombinator software suite was used to annotate V, J and CDR3 in the TCR reads. For the PS versus PT1 abundance plots, all samples were subsampled to the same number of TCRs (28,000). TCRs were defined as expanded if absent before sensitization and observed at least eight times at the 2-week time point. Using fastp trimming at Q25 and MiXCR clonotype assembly, TCRdb reanalyzed the public sequencing data and kept in-frame beta chains. One record per CDR3 amino acid sequence lists the most common genes and DNA. The V and J calls follow TCRdb's processing rather than the paper's. In this sample the table shows about 89,000 distinct CDR3 sequences, under 14% of which occur a single time. Clones ranked in the top ten supply approximately 3.4% of the sample.

This specimen's time point label, interpreted: pre-sensitization, week 0. According to the study, the label for this sample's treatment or condition signals: therapeutic diphenylcyclopropenone sensitization with weekly scalp DPC. At each patch-test visit, blood was drawn before the patch test was applied. Eligible patients were aged 18 to 70, diagnosed with alopecia, deemed suitable for DPC therapy, and excluded if pregnant. Total RNA was extracted from unfractionated whole blood that had been collected in Tempus Blood RNA tubes. The paper as a whole reports these results and caveats: Expanded TCRs formed significantly more large CDR3 similarity clusters than pre-sensitization or healthy control sets, consistent with antigen-driven responses. No change with DPC sensitization was found in the number of TCRs above 1 in 1000 frequency, and no evidence of global repertoire structure alterations was found. After repeated subsampling, the strength of the expansion versus patch-test correlation and the threshold at which it became significant changed. Because all patients had alopecia, a presumed autoimmune disease, the immune response of the patients might differ from that of healthy individuals. A positive correlation was found between the number of PT1 expanded TCRs and patch test score, with significance reached at thresholds 8, 16 and 32 but not 4.

V loses 0 bases at its end and J loses 5 bases; junction bases beyond the gene matches: 6. Including cysteine and phenylalanine, the CDR3 has 16 amino acids. CDR3 DNA only is kept here, 48 bases in frame from base 1. CDR1 and CDR2 are read off the germline V gene as SGDLS and YYNGEE. This clonotype was counted between two and nine times. Its antigen is not yet known. Base qualities are not recorded, but no much larger clone differs from it by a single base. The TCR comes from a woman between 55 and 75 years old with alopecia areata. Some clones in this sample may be carry-over from other donors' samples. Sequencing was performed on whole blood, taken in connection with sensitization to the hapten diphenylcyclopropenone (DPC). In this chain, TRBV9 is recombined with TRBJ2-5, and TRBD2 matches 11 of the central bases. The DNA reads TGTGCCAGCAGCGTAGCTATAGCGGGGGGGCTGGAGACCCAGTACTTC. It codes for CASSVAIAGGLETQYF.